The entry that follows covers one TCR beta chain sequence. Its cognate antigen is unknown. CDR3 length equals 15 residues. The ends were cut back, 0 bases at V and 0 bases at J, with 9 bases in the middle. Germline V lookup: CDR1 SGHNT, CDR2 YYREEE (reference sequence). This sample was included in a study of cytomegalovirus exposure and HLA in healthy donors. Both 60 Vbeta primers and 13 Jbeta primers went into the PCR. Assay: immunoSEQ multiplex PCR; the TCRdb copy retains only in-frame clones and omits some. The table has some 200,000 clones, around 79% seen once. Regarding the study as a whole: Across HLA loci, a later analysis found differing TCR association rates, with DRB1 most and HLA-C fewest. In vitro experiments confirmed that three CMV-associated chains were specific for CMV antigens. HLA-A and HLA-B allele assignments for most subjects were reportedly predicted accurately using TCR beta sequences. A later analysis reportedly found fewer N-insertions in an Asian-associated ancestry cluster than the roughly 730-donor mean.

Sequenced material: PBMCs. J is TRBJ1-2 and V is TRBV5-4; no clear D gene. The origin of this receptor is a male donor in good health and CMV-seropositive. Here the CDR3 DNA reads TGTGCCAGCAGCTTGGCCACTACGGCTAACTATGGCTACACCTTC. Translating it yields CASSLATTANYGYTF.